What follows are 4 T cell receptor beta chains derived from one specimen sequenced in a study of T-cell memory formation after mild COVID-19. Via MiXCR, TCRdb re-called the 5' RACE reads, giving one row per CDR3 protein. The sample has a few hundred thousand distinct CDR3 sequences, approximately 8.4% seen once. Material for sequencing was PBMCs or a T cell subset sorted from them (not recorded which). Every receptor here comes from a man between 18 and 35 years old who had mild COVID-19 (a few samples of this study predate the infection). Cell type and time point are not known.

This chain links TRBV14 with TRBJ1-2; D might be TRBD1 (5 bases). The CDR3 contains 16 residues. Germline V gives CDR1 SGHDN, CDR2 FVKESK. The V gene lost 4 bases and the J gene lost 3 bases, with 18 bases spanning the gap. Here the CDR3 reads CASSPLGRAGYYGYTF. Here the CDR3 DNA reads TGTGCCAGCAGCCCCCTCGGTCGGGCAGGGTACTATGGCTACACCTTC.

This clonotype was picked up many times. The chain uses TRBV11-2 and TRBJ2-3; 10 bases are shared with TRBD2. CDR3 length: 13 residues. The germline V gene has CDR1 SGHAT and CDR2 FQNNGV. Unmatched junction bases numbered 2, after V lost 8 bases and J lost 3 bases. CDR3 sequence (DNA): TGTGCCAGCCAGGGACTAGCGACAGATACGCAGTATTTT. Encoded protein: CASQGLATDTQYF.

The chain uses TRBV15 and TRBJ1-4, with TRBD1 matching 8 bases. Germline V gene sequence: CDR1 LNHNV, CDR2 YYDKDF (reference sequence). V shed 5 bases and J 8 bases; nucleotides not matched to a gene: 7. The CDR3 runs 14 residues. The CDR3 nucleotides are TGTGCCACCAGCGCCCGGACAGGGAGGGAAAAACTGTTTTTT. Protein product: CATSARTGREKLFF.

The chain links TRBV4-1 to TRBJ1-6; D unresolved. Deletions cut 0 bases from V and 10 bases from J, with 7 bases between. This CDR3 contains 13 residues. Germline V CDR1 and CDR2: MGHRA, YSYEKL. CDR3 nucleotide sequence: TGCGCCAGCAGCCAAGAGCCGGAATCACCCCTCCACTTT. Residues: CASSQEPESPLHF.